A single T cell receptor beta chain is shown here with its context. Its cognate antigen is unknown. The source of the sample is a study of CD8 T cells in Susac syndrome. About 0.5 to 1 ug RNA was reverse transcribed with random hexamers. An immunoSEQ multiplex PCR generated amplified TCR beta CDR3 products spanning 54 Vbeta and 13 Jbeta. TCRdb fed the immunoSEQ multiplex PCR reads into MiXCR, producing one record per CDR3 protein. The top ten clones hold more than 0.25% of a sample with about 120,000 distinct CDR3 sequences, around 94% of them seen once. This CDR3 is 18 amino acids long. CDR1 MDHEN and CDR2 SYDVKM come from the germline V gene. V gave up 5 bases and J gave up 4 bases, with 21 bases separating them. Study findings and constraints: Total CD8+ and CD8+ TEMRA repertoires contained sixteen and five Susac-specific public clones, respectively. Clonal expansion was present among Susac CD8+ cells. This expansion reached its peak in TEMRA cells and in active patients. The study recognized that its TCR sequencing and HLA analysis covered a relatively small number of individuals.

J is TRBJ2-6 and V is TRBV28; D tentatively fits TRBD1 or TRBD2 (5 bases each). The sequence came from a human donor with Susac syndrome. The sequencing input was CD8+ T cells from PBMCs. For the CDR3, the DNA is TGTGCCAGCAGTACGGACATCGAGGAAACTAGGGGGGCCAACGTCCTGACTTTC. Its translation is CASSTDIEETRGANVLTF.